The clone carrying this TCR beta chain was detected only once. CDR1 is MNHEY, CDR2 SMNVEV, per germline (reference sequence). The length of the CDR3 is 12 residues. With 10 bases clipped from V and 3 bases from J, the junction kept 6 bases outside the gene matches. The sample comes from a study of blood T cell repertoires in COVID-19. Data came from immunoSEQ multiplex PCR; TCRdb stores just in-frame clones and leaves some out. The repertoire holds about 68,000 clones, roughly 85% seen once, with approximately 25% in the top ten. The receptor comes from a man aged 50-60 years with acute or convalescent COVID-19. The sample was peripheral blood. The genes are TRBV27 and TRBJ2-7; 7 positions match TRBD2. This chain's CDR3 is CATGWGGYEQYF. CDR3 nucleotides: TGTGCCACCGGGTGGGGGGGCTACGAGCAGTACTTC.